These 18 T cell receptor beta chains originate from one sample sequenced in a study of CXCR3-negative and CXCR3-positive naive CD8 T cells. Notes on the study in general: Hydrophobicity of TRB CDR3s was greater in CXCR3-positive naive cells than in CXCR3-negative naive cells.

For these receptors, no antigen is known. UMI-tagged TRB cDNA libraries were built via 5' RACE. TCRdb re-called the 5' RACE reads; every CDR3 protein appears as one record, without DNA. The sample data list approximately 7,000 distinct CDR3 sequences. What was sequenced was naive CXCR3+ CD8+ T cells from blood. The subset: CD45RO-CCR7+CD27+CD95- naive CD8+ T cells expressing CXCR3 (TNR3+). The receptors were sampled from a human donor in good health. Some clones in this sample may be carry-over from other donors' samples.

The V and J genes are TRBV29-1 and TRBJ1-1; with no DNA, the TCRdb D assignment of TRBD1 cannot be verified. This CDR3 comprises 13 residues. Germline lookup yields CDR1 SQVTM and CDR2 ANQGSEA. Here the CDR3 reads CSVAPDRGIEAFF.

V gene TRBV29-1 combines with J gene TRBJ2-7. CDR3 length equals 15 residues. Germline-derived CDR1 and CDR2 are SQVTM and ANQGSEA. The CDR3 is CSVELVGKGTYEQYF.

This chain joins TRBV12-5 and TRBJ2-1; TCRdb gives TRBD2 as the D gene, but with no DNA this cannot be confirmed. The V gene's germline CDR1 is LGHNT and CDR2 FRNRAP. There are 18 residues in the CDR3. CDR3 in amino acids: CASGSGTSVLLSYNEQFF.

The genes are TRBV7-9 and TRBJ2-5; absent DNA, TCRdb's TRBD1 call cannot be checked. The germline V gene has CDR1 SEHNR and CDR2 FQNEAQ (reference sequence). The CDR3 contains 14 residues. The chain's CDR3 is CASSLAGTEETQYF.

This chain links TRBV20-1 with TRBJ2-1. Germline values: CDR1 DFQATT, CDR2 SNEGSKA (reference sequence). The CDR3 is made up of 11 amino acids. The CDR3 region is CSARDLSEQFF.

J is TRBJ2-1 and V is TRBV12-3 or TRBV12-4. There are 12 residues in the CDR3. The CDR3 loop is CASSFSRDDQFF.

This clonotype is deemed medium-sized by its frequency. CDR3 sequence reads: CASSFPGLAYEQYF. The V and J genes are TRBV11-2 and TRBJ2-7; TCRdb selects TRBD2, and the lack of DNA leaves this call unchecked. Per germline, CDR1 SGHAT and CDR2 FQNNGV. The CDR3 extends over 14 amino acids.

This chain connects TRBV6-6 to TRBJ2-1. The length of the CDR3 is 16 residues. Germline CDR1 reads MNHNY; CDR2 reads SVGAGI (reference sequence). CDR3 in amino acids: CASSYSAEISYNEQFF.

This clonotype counts as medium-sized by frequency. This rearrangement joins TRBV7-9 to TRBJ2-1; TCRdb returns TRBD2, unconfirmable since there is no DNA. From germline, CDR1 is SEHNR and CDR2 FQNEAQ (reference sequence). The CDR3 spans 15 residues. The CDR3: CASSSRSSGRGEQFF.

The rearrangement uses TRBV24-1 and TRBJ2-1. The CDR3 consists of 15 residues. Germline CDR1 is KGHDR and CDR2 is SFDVKD. CDR3: CATSDIWTETSEQFF.

This clonotype is classed as medium-sized by frequency. This chain links TRBV7-2 with TRBJ2-1; TCRdb names TRBD1, which stays unverified in the absence of DNA. Germline CDR1 and CDR2: SGHTA and FQGNSA. The CDR3 runs 18 residues. The CDR3 loop is CASSLMGERGYSYNEQFF.

The V gene is TRBV4-1, the J gene TRBJ2-1. This CDR3 comprises 16 residues. Germline lookup yields CDR1 MGHRA and CDR2 YSYEKL. The CDR3: CASSQDYSNSYNEQFF.

V is TRBV28 and J is TRBJ2-5. Germline CDR1 is MDHEN and CDR2 is SYDVKM. The CDR3 loop spans 13 amino acids. CDR3 protein: CASSLAVEETQYF.

By frequency, this clonotype is medium-sized. The CDR3 sequence is CASIVGTGSSYEQYF. The V call is TRBV2, the J call TRBJ2-7; TCRdb proposes TRBD1, but this gene call is untestable without DNA. Germline V gene sequence: CDR1 SNHLY, CDR2 FYNNEI. The CDR3 totals 15 residues. Variable domain in full (rest from reference TRBV2 and TRBJ2-7): EPEVTQTPSHQVTQMGQEVILRCVPISNHLYFYWYRQILGQKVEFLVSFYNNEISEKSEIFDDQFSVERPDGSNFTLKIRSTKLEDSAMYFCASIVGTGSSYEQYFGPGTRLTVT.

The V and J genes are TRBV11-2 and TRBJ2-5; TCRdb designates TRBD1, a call that cannot be tested without DNA. The germline V gene encodes CDR1 SGHAT and CDR2 FQNNGV. The CDR3 has 15 residues. The CDR3 region is CASSRPREGEETQYF.

This chain joins TRBV28 and TRBJ2-7; TCRdb names TRBD1, which stays unverified in the absence of DNA. Germline V gene sequence: CDR1 MDHEN, CDR2 SYDVKM. CDR3 size: 13 residues. This chain's CDR3 is CASRQTGDYEQYF.

The V gene is TRBV29-1, the J gene TRBJ2-7; the D call from TCRdb, TRBD2, cannot be confirmed without DNA. The length of the CDR3 is 15 residues. CDR1 and CDR2 from the germline V gene are SQVTM and ANQGSEA. CDR3 residues: CSVEGGGLAAYEQYF.

In terms of frequency, this clonotype is medium-sized. The chain couples TRBV29-1 to TRBJ2-5; TCRdb calls TRBD2, which cannot be checked without DNA. This CDR3 is 12 amino acids long. The germline V gene encodes CDR1 SQVTM and CDR2 ANQGSEA. The CDR3 reads CSVTSGQETQYF. The variable domain in full, with the rest retrieved from reference TRBV29-1 and TRBJ2-5, is SAVISQKPSRDICQRGTSLTIQCQVDSQVTMMFWYRQQPGQSLTLIATANQGSEATYESGFVIDKFPISRPNLTFSTLTVSNMSPEDSSIYLCSVTSGQETQYFGPGTRLLVL.